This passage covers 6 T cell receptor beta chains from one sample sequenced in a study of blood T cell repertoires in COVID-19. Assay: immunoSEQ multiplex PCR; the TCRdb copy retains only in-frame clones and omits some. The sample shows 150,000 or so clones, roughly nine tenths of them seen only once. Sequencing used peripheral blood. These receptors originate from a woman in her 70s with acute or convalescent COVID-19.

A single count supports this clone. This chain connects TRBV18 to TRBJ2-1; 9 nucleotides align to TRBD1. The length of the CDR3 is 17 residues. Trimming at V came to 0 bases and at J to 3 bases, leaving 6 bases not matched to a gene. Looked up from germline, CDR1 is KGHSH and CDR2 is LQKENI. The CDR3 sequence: CASSPPNRGLVYNEQFF. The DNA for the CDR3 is TGTGCCAGCTCACCACCGAACAGGGGGCTGGTCTACAATGAGCAGTTCTTC.

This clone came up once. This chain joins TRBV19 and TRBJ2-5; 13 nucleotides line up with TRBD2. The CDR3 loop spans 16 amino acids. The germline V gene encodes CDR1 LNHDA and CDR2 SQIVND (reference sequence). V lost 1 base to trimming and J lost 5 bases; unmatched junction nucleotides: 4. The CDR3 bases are TGTGCCAGTAGTATAGGGGGACTAGCGGGGACCGAGACCCAGTACTTC. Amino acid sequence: CASSIGGLAGTETQYF.

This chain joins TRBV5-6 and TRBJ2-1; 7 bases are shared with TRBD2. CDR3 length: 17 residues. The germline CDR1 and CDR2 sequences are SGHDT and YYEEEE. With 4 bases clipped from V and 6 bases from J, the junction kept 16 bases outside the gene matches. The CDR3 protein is CASSLPLRREYGNEQFF. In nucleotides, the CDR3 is TGTGCCAGCAGCCTCCCCTTACGGCGGGAGTATGGCAATGAGCAGTTCTTC. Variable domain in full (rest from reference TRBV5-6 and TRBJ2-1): DAGVTQSPTHLIKTRGQQVTLRCSPKSGHDTVSWYQQALGQGPQFIFQYYEEEERQRGNFPDRFSGHQFPNYSSELNVNALLLGDSALYLCASSLPLRREYGNEQFFGPGTRLTVL.

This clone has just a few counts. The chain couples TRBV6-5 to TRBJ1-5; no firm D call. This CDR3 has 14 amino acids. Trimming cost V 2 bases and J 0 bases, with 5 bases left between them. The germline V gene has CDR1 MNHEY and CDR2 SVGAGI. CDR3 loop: CASSYGVSNQPQHF. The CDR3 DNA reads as TGTGCCAGCAGTTACGGAGTTAGCAATCAGCCCCAGCATTTT.

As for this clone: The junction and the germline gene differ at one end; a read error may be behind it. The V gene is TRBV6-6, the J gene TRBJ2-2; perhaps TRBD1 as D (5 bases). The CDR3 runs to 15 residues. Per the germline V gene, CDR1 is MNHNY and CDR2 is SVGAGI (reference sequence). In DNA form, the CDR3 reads TGTGCCAGCAGTGACTCATCTAAACAGGCCCCGGAGCTGTTTTTT. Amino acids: CASSDSSKQAPELFF.

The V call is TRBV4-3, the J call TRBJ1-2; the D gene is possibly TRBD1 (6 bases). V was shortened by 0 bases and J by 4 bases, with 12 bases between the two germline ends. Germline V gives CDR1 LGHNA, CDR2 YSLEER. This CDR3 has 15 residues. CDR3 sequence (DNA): TGCGCCAGCAGCCAAGATTGGGACACGGGCTATGGCTACACCTTC. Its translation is CASSQDWDTGYGYTF.